This TCR beta chain was observed in a study of identical twins. Broader study findings: Insertion counts were lower in abundant cord blood beta clonotypes, a trend that memory repertoires did not show.

A few counts support this clonotype. Antigen unknown. The CDR3 has 16 residues. The germline gives CDR1 KGHSH, CDR2 LQKENI. Trimming removed 4 bases from V and 1 base from J, with 13 bases in between. A universal primer site was created by template switching, with the cDNA bearing unique molecular identifiers. A single record per CDR3 protein comes from TCRdb applying MiXCR to the 5' RACE reads. The sample yields approximately 690,000 distinct CDR3 sequences, over 5% seen once. Everyone who donated was a healthy Caucasian. The sequence was obtained from a man between 18 and 29 years old in good health. V gene TRBV18 combines with J gene TRBJ1-4; possible D gene TRBD1, 5 bases. Sequenced material: naive T cells sorted from blood. This CDR3 is CASSQRDGRTNEKLFF. The CDR3 DNA reads as TGTGCCAGCTCACAACGGGACGGCAGAACTAATGAAAAACTGTTTTTT.